The T cell receptor (beta chain) described here comes from a study of metastatic and nonmetastatic thyroid tumors. Overall study context: Comparison of repertoires was carried out across blood and tumor or nodule tissue from malignant and benign thyroid patients. Findings and limits, study-wide: According to reports, the diversity of TCR beta was significantly higher in malignant thyroid tumors than in benign nodules, and this held in both blood and tumor samples.

All patients reached thyroid surgery having received no treatment beforehand. In the authors' workflow: Variation in CDR3 across clinicopathological groups served as the basis for constructing a distant-metastasis classifier in papillary thyroid cancer. TCRdb reprocessed the PCR reads via MiXCR. TCRdb, rather than the study authors, made the V and J calls. This sample has about 18,000 clones; roughly a fifth occur once, and the top ten carry over 15%. Germline loops: CDR1 SGHTA, CDR2 FQGNSA. The length of the CDR3 is 11 residues. V was trimmed by 5 bases and J by 6 bases, leaving 6 bases between them. The sample holds a few counts of this clone. What it binds is not known.

The specimen was tumor tissue. This clonotype was obtained from a female donor with papillary thyroid cancer or a benign thyroid nodule (not recorded which). Some clones in this sample may be carry-over from other donors' samples. The chain is built from TRBV7-2 and TRBJ2-3, with unresolved D. CDR3 nucleotides: TGTGCCAGCAGCAACGGGGATACGCAGTATTTT. It translates to CASSNGDTQYF.